This entry lists 26 T cell receptor gamma chains sequenced from one sample in a study of gamma-delta T cells after stem cell transplantation. TCRdb reanalyzed the RT-PCR reads using CATT. The sample holds some 1,800 gamma-chain clones, roughly 1.8% seen once. What was sequenced was gamma-delta T cells. Receptors originate from a human donor. It is not recorded whose cells these are; they may come from a transplant donor.

This clone was counted only a few times. Since a far larger clone is one base different, this is likely a read error. Additional DNA sequences in this sample encode the identical CDR3. The chain is built from TRGV9 and TRGJP. The CDR3 has 17 amino acids. CDR1 is GITISATS, CDR2 ISYDGTV, per germline (reference sequence). CDR3: CALWEALEELGKKIKVF. CDR3 in DNA: TGTGCCTTGTGGGAGGCACTAGAAGAGTTAGGCAAAAAAATCAAGGTATTT.

The chain carries TRGV9 and TRGJP. Germline V gene data show CDR1 as GITISATS and CDR2 as ISYDGTV (reference sequence). This CDR3 is 18 amino acids long. With 2 bases clipped from V and 4 bases from J, the junction kept 8 bases outside the gene matches. Here the CDR3 DNA reads TGTGCCTTGTGGGAGGGGAGGACCCAAGAGTTGGGCAAAAAAATCAAGGTATTT. The encoded protein is CALWEGRTQELGKKIKVF.

Turning to this clone: The protein held in TCRdb is that of a much larger clone and does not match this DNA's translation at residue 5, likely because of a read error; the protein shown is translated from the DNA. The rearrangement uses TRGV9 and TRGJP. V lost 6 bases, J lost 4 bases, and 3 bases stayed unmatched. There are 15 residues in the CDR3. Germline V gives CDR1 GITISATS, CDR2 ISYDGTV (reference sequence). For the CDR3, the DNA is TGTGCCTTGTGGAAACAAGAGTTGGGCAAAAAAATCAAGGTATTT. Protein sequence: CALWKQELGKKIKVF.

In this sample, this clone is large. This may be a read error, as it is one base from a much larger clone. This sample includes further DNA sequences coding for the same CDR3. The genes are TRGV9 and TRGJP. After removal of 0 bases from V and 6 bases from J, the junction contained 2 bases not matched to a gene. The CDR3 is 16 residues long. The germline CDR1 and CDR2 sequences are GITISATS and ISYDGTV (reference sequence). The CDR3 region is CALWEVLELGKKIKVF. The CDR3 nucleotides read TGTGCCTTGTGGGAGGTGCTAGAGTTGGGCAAAAAAATCAAGGTATTT.

This clone is classed as medium-sized. Additional DNA sequences in this sample encode the identical CDR3. The J gene is TRGJP1, the V gene TRGV2. Germline V gives CDR1 EGSNGY, CDR2 YDSYNSKV. CDR3 length: 19 residues. V lost 0 bases to trimming and J lost 1 base; unmatched junction nucleotides: 14. CDR3 amino acids: CATWDGRGPLVTTGWFKIF. CDR3 coding DNA: TGTGCCACCTGGGACGGGCGGGGTCCGCTTGTTACCACTGGTTGGTTCAAGATATTT.

Sample share makes this clone medium-sized. The chain couples TRGV9 to TRGJP. The CDR3 sequence is 18 residues long. Germline V gene data show CDR1 as GITISATS and CDR2 as ISYDGTV (reference sequence). After removal of 2 bases from V and 9 bases from J, the junction contained 13 bases not matched to a gene. The CDR3 region is CALWEAPLSALGKKIKVF. The CDR3 DNA is TGTGCCTTGTGGGAGGCCCCCCTCAGCGCGTTGGGCAAAAAAATCAAGGTATTT.

This sequence joins TRGV9 and TRGJP. The CDR3 spans 15 residues. In germline, CDR1 is GITISATS, CDR2 ISYDGTV (reference sequence). Trimming took 9 bases from V and 6 from J; bases not matched to a gene: 8. DNA for the CDR3: TGTGCCTTGCGGGGGACAGAGTTGGGCAAAAAAATCAAGGTATTT. Amino acids: CALRGTELGKKIKVF.

In regard to this clone: A much larger clone is a single base away; this may be a read error. At the DNA level, this CDR3 is encoded by other sequences in the same sample as well. The rearrangement links TRGV2 to TRGJP2. The CDR3 loop spans 17 amino acids. Per the germline V gene, CDR1 is EGSNGY and CDR2 is YDSYNSKV. For the CDR3, the DNA is TGCGCCACCTGGGACGGCTACCCATTGTGTAGTGATTGGATCAAGACGTTT. This codes for CATWDGYPLCSDWIKTF.

This clone is labeled medium-sized. A single base is all that separates this from a far larger clone, so a read error is likely. Other DNA sequences in this sample translate to the same CDR3. The rearrangement links TRGV2 to TRGJ1 or TRGJ2. This CDR3 spans 14 amino acids. CDR1 is EGSNGY, CDR2 YDSYNSKV, per germline. The DNA of the CDR3 is TGCGCCACCTGGGACGGGCCGATGTATTATAAGAAACTCTTT. It translates to CATWDGPMYYKKLF.

This clone is classed as medium-sized. The chain combines TRGV4 with TRGJ1 or TRGJ2. Germline V gives CDR1 EGSTGY, CDR2 YDSYTSSV. Trimming took 1 base from V and 3 from J; bases not matched to a gene: 6. The CDR3 is made up of 14 amino acids. CDR3 DNA sequence: TGTGCCACCTGGGATGGCCCCCTTTATTATAAGAAACTCTTT. This codes for CATWDGPLYYKKLF.

In this sample, this clone turned up a few times. This rearrangement joins TRGV9 to TRGJP. The CDR3 length is 16 residues. Trimming cost V 2 bases and J 8 bases; bases outside gene matches: 6. Germline lookup yields CDR1 GITISATS and CDR2 ISYDGTV (reference sequence). The CDR3 DNA sequence: TGTGCCTTGTGGGAGGGCCCCAAGTTGGGCAAAAAAATCAAGGTATTT. Amino acids: CALWEGPKLGKKIKVF.

By its share, this clone is medium-sized (0.01 to 0.1%). The V gene is TRGV3, the J gene TRGJ1 or TRGJ2. The CDR3 extends over 16 amino acids. The germline CDR1 and CDR2 sequences are VTNTFY and YDVSTARD (reference sequence). V trimming: 0 bases; J trimming: 3 bases; junction bases outside the gene matches: 11. For the CDR3, the DNA is TGTGCCACCTGGGACAGGTTACCAGGATCTTATTATAAGAAACTCTTT. Its protein is CATWDRLPGSYYKKLF.

This clone is medium-sized (0.01 to 0.1%) in the sample. The same CDR3 can be traced to other DNA sequences in this sample. This chain uses TRGV9 with TRGJP. From germline, CDR1 is GITISATS and CDR2 ISYDGTV (reference sequence). The CDR3 is 17 residues long. With 0 bases clipped from V and 6 bases from J, the junction kept 5 bases outside the gene matches. CDR3 loop: CALWEVRLELGKKIKVF. The CDR3 DNA sequence: TGTGCCTTGTGGGAGGTGAGGTTAGAGTTGGGCAAAAAAATCAAGGTATTT.

This clone was found a few times. TCRdb records a much larger clone's protein for this DNA, with a difference at residue 7 that likely arises from a read error; the protein given is the translation of the DNA. V usage is TRGV9 and J usage is TRGJP. Germline-derived CDR1 and CDR2 are GITISATS and ISYDGTV (reference sequence). Losses at the gene ends were 2 bases for V and 7 bases for J; bases not matched to a gene: 8. The CDR3 runs to 17 residues. This chain's CDR3 is CALWEAAQELGKKIKVF. The CDR3 region has the DNA TGTGCCTTGTGGGAGGCCGCACAGGAGTTGGGCAAAAAAATCAAGGTATTT.

This clone ranks as medium-sized (0.01 to 0.1%). The sample contains more than one DNA sequence encoding this CDR3. V is TRGV9 and J is TRGJP. Unmatched junction bases numbered 0, after V lost 5 bases and J lost 2 bases. Germline V gene data show CDR1 as GITISATS and CDR2 as ISYDGTV (reference sequence). The CDR3 totals 15 residues. CDR3 DNA sequence: TGTGCCTTGTGGGGGCAAGAGTTGGGCAAAAAAATCAAGGTATTT. Encoded protein: CALWGQELGKKIKVF.

Concerning this clone: At the DNA level, this CDR3 is encoded by other sequences in the same sample as well. The rearrangement joins TRGV2 to TRGJP2. This CDR3 contains 12 residues. Germline CDR1 is EGSNGY and CDR2 is YDSYNSKV. The J segment lost 11 bases and the V segment lost 4 bases, leaving 7 bases of the junction unmatched. Here the CDR3 reads CATWEGDWIKTF. The CDR3 bases are TGTGCCACCTGGGAGGGCGACTGGATCAAGACGTTT.

Of note for this clone: This likely came from a read error, as a far larger clone is one base away. At the DNA level, this CDR3 is encoded by other sequences in the same sample as well. The V call is TRGV9, the J call TRGJ1 or TRGJ2. From germline, CDR1 is GITISATS and CDR2 ISYDGTV (reference sequence). This CDR3 contains 11 residues. This CDR3 reads CALWPYYKKLF. CDR3 sequence (DNA): TGTGCCTTGTGGCCTTATTATAAGAAACTTTTT.

This clone is termed medium-sized. The chain carries TRGV9 and TRGJP. Germline-derived CDR1 and CDR2 are GITISATS and ISYDGTV (reference sequence). The CDR3 has 16 amino acids. Trimming cost V 5 bases and J 7 bases; bases outside gene matches: 8. The DNA of the CDR3 is TGTGCCTTGTGGGTAAACCGGGAGTTGGGCAAAAAAATCAAGGTATTT. Translation gives CALWVNRELGKKIKVF.

This clone ranks as medium-sized. J is TRGJ1 or TRGJ2 and V is TRGV2. There are 13 residues in the CDR3. The V segment lost 0 bases and the J segment 10 bases; nucleotides outside the gene matches: 9. Germline loops: CDR1 EGSNGY, CDR2 YDSYNSKV. The CDR3 protein is CATWDGPYQKKLF. CDR3 DNA: TGTGCCACCTGGGACGGGCCTTACCAGAAGAAACTCTTT.

On this clone itself: This likely stems from a read error, as it lies one base from a far larger clone. V is TRGV9 and J is TRGJ1 or TRGJ2. CDR1 GITISATS and CDR2 ISYDGTV come from the germline V gene (reference sequence). This CDR3 region has 14 residues. CDR3 sequence (DNA): TGTGCCCTGTGGGAGCCTACCCCCCTTCGGAAGAAACTCTTT. The encoded protein is CALWEPTPLRKKLF.

By frequency in the sample, this clone is medium-sized. This sample also contains other DNA sequences that code for the same CDR3. J is TRGJP and V is TRGV9. In germline, CDR1 is GITISATS, CDR2 ISYDGTV (reference sequence). The CDR3 sequence is 17 residues long. V trimming: 0 bases; J trimming: 4 bases; junction bases outside the gene matches: 3. CDR3 nucleotide sequence: TGTGCCTTGTGGGAGGTGCCCCAAGAGTTGGGCAAAAAAATCAAGGTATTT. Translation gives CALWEVPQELGKKIKVF.

This clone is medium-sized in the sample. The rearrangement uses TRGV9 and TRGJ1 or TRGJ2. The CDR3 spans 11 residues. Losses at the gene ends were 0 bases for V and 9 bases for J; bases not matched to a gene: 2. Germline lookup yields CDR1 GITISATS and CDR2 ISYDGTV (reference sequence). CDR3 protein: CALWEVRKKLF. The CDR3 nucleotides read TGTGCCTTGTGGGAGGTGCGTAAGAAACTCTTT.

This clone ranks as medium-sized. The CDR3 DNA sequence: TGTGCCTTGTGGCAACGTAACCTCCGGCAAGAGTTGGGCAAAAAAATCAAGGTATTT. It is translated as CALWQRNLRQELGKKIKVF. The rearrangement joins TRGV9 to TRGJP. V trimming: 6 bases; J trimming: 2 bases; junction bases outside the gene matches: 13. The germline V gene has CDR1 GITISATS and CDR2 ISYDGTV (reference sequence). The CDR3 is made up of 19 amino acids.

This clone is termed medium-sized. The same CDR3 arises from other DNA sequences in this sample as well. The chain combines TRGV2 with TRGJP2. Germline V gene sequence: CDR1 EGSNGY, CDR2 YDSYNSKV. The CDR3 length is 14 residues. J gave up 2 bases and V 1 base, and 1 base lay outside the gene matches. The CDR3 region has the DNA TGTGCCACCTGGGACGGCAGTAGTGATTGGATCAAGACGTTT. Translated, it gives CATWDGSSDWIKTF.

The table lists this clone with a few counts. TCRdb records a much larger clone's protein for this DNA, with a difference at residue 5 that likely arises from a read error; the protein given is the translation of the DNA. The rearrangement links TRGV9 to TRGJP. The germline CDR1 and CDR2 sequences are GITISATS and ISYDGTV (reference sequence). This CDR3 has 16 residues. In nucleotides, the CDR3 is TGTGCCTTGTGGGTGGTGACAGAGTTGGGCAAAAAAATCAAGGTATTT. Translated: CALWVVTELGKKIKVF.

In its sample, this clone is medium-sized. This chain connects TRGV9 to TRGJ1 or TRGJ2. CDR1 and CDR2 (germline): GITISATS, ISYDGTV (reference sequence). CDR3 length equals 15 residues. V lost 0 bases, J lost 7 bases, and 12 bases stayed unmatched. The CDR3 DNA reads as TGTGCCTTGTGGGAGGTGCTCGGAGGGAGATATAAGAAACTCTTT. This gives the protein CALWEVLGGRYKKLF.